The rows below give T cell receptor beta chains drawn from one sample of a study of tumor-infiltrating lymphocytes in primary liver carcinoma. Using its own MiXCR run on the multiplex PCR reads, TCRdb lists one record per CDR3 protein. The sample consists of about 23,000 distinct CDR3 sequences, roughly four fifths of them appearing once. Sample: liver tumor tissue from sampling region 5. These receptors all come from a woman in her 30s with primary liver carcinoma and hepatitis B virus infection. The CDR3 runs from the conserved cysteine through the conserved F or W. Fields, in order: CDR3 DNA, CDR3 protein, clone size, J gene, V gene, D gene, CDR3 length. D genes are given only for firm matches. Clone size appears in some rows only: once, few, many, or a class for an expanded clone.

DNA: TGTGCCAGCTGTGGATGGGACACGAGCACCGGGGAGCTGTTTTTT; CDR3: CASCGWDTSTGELFF; size: -; J: TRBJ2-2; V: TRBV12-3/TRBV12-4; D: -; length: 15
DNA: TGTGGCAGCAGCGCGGAATATGGGGAGCTGTTTTTT; CDR3: CGSSAEYGELFF; size: -; J: TRBJ2-2; V: TRBV11-2; D: -; length: 12
DNA: TGCAGTACCGGGAGGAGGGACACCATGGAACTGTTTTTT; CDR3: CSTGRRDTMELFF; size: -; J: TRBJ2-2; V: TRBV29-1; D: -; length: 13
DNA: TGTGCCTGGAGTGGAGTGCTCACTGAAGCATCCTTT; CDR3: CAWSGVLTEASF; size: -; J: TRBJ1-1; V: TRBV30; D: -; length: 12
DNA: TGTACCAGCAGCCCGCCGGGACTATACTACGAGCAGCACTTC; CDR3: CTSSPPGLYYEQHF; size: -; J: TRBJ2-7; V: TRBV11-2; D: TRBD2; length: 14
DNA: TGCAGTGCCAAGATAGTGGGAGTAATCTACGAGCAGTACTTC; CDR3: CSAKIVGVIYEQYF; size: few; J: TRBJ2-7; V: TRBV20-1; D: -; length: 14
DNA: TGTACTAACAGCAGGGTTATGGCGGGAGTGTCCGGGGAGCTGTTTTTT; CDR3: CTNSRVMAGVSGELFF; size: -; J: TRBJ2-2; V: TRBV11-1; D: TRBD2; length: 16
DNA: TGTGCCATCAGTCCCACGGCGATCCGGAATGTGCAGTTCTTC; CDR3: CAISPTAIRNVQFF; size: once; J: TRBJ2-1; V: TRBV10-3; D: -; length: 14
DNA: TGTGCCAACATCACCTACCCCGGGTGCGAAGAGACCCAGTGCTTC; CDR3: CANITYPGCEETQCF; size: -; J: TRBJ2-5; V: TRBV12-3/TRBV12-4; D: -; length: 15
DNA: TGTGCCAGCAGAGTGGGACTCACGACCTACAATGAGCAGTTCTTC; CDR3: CASRVGLTTYNEQFF; size: -; J: TRBJ2-1; V: TRBV11-2; D: -; length: 15
DNA: TGTGCCACCAGTCCTATAACAAGGAGGGGTCCTTCGTTCTTC; CDR3: CATSPITRRGPSFF; size: many; J: TRBJ2-1; V: TRBV15; D: -; length: 14
DNA: TGTGCCAGCAGTTACGGGGGCAGCGGAAGGGGGATTGAAGCTTTCTTT; CDR3: CASSYGGSGRGIEAFF; size: -; J: TRBJ1-1; V: TRBV6-5; D: -; length: 16
DNA: TGTGCCATCAACACCTGGGTAGGGGAGATTGAAAAACTGTTTTTT; CDR3: CAINTWVGEIEKLFF; size: -; J: TRBJ1-4; V: TRBV28; D: -; length: 15
DNA: TGTGCCAGCAGCTTAGTTCCCAACGAGCAGTACTTC; CDR3: CASSLVPNEQYF; size: many; J: TRBJ2-7; V: TRBV7-9; D: -; length: 12
DNA: TGTGCCGGCAGGGGGGCTAGTGGCGACAATGAGCAGTTCTTC; CDR3: CAGRGASGDNEQFF; size: -; J: TRBJ2-1; V: TRBV28; D: -; length: 14
DNA: TGTGCCAGCAGCCAGGACGGCAACTTCTCTGGGGCCAACGTCCTGACTTTC; CDR3: CASSQDGNFSGANVLTF; size: -; J: TRBJ2-6; V: TRBV5-6; D: -; length: 17
DNA: TGTGCCAGCAGTGATCTGCGGCCAGGAACCCCCAAGCAGTACTTC; CDR3: CASSDLRPGTPKQYF; size: -; J: TRBJ2-7; V: TRBV2; D: -; length: 15
DNA: TGTGCCAGCAGCTCCAACAGGGGTAAATCTGAAATACTGCTTTTT; CDR3: CASSSNRGKSEILLF; size: -; J: TRBJ1-4; V: TRBV7-8; D: TRBD1; length: 15
DNA: TGTGCCAGCAGCTTATCGGGCGGCCAAGAGACCCACTACTTT; CDR3: CASSLSGGQETHYF; size: -; J: TRBJ2-5; V: TRBV7-9; D: -; length: 14
DNA: TGTGCCAGCAGCTCCGGGGAGGGTATTAGCACAGATACGCAGTATTTT; CDR3: CASSSGEGISTDTQYF; size: many; J: TRBJ2-3; V: TRBV7-8; D: TRBD2; length: 16
DNA: TGCAGCGTGACCGGGAGCCCCGGTGCCAACGTCCTGACTTTC; CDR3: CSVTGSPGANVLTF; size: many; J: TRBJ2-6; V: TRBV29-1; D: -; length: 14
DNA: TGCAGCGTTGCCCCGCACCCGGACACTGAAGCACTCTTT; CDR3: CSVAPHPDTEALF; size: -; J: TRBJ1-1; V: TRBV29-1; D: -; length: 13
DNA: TGTGCCAGCAGTCCCATAGGGGACACTGAAGCTATCTTT; CDR3: CASSPIGDTEAIF; size: -; J: TRBJ1-1; V: TRBV12-3/TRBV12-4; D: -; length: 13
DNA: TGTGCCAGCAGCCGGGACGTCACCGGGACTAGCGGGGACACCGGGGAGCTGTTTTTT; CDR3: CASSRDVTGTSGDTGELFF; size: medium-sized; J: TRBJ2-2; V: TRBV4-2; D: TRBD2; length: 19
DNA: TGTGCCAGCAGTTCCCGACTAGCGGGATCTACCAAGCACTACTTC; CDR3: CASSSRLAGSTKHYF; size: -; J: TRBJ2-7; V: TRBV7-8; D: TRBD2; length: 15
DNA: TGTGCCAACAGCCCCGGGGGGGGGGCTCGGGCCTTCTTT; CDR3: CANSPGGGARAFF; size: -; J: TRBJ1-1; V: TRBV7-9; D: -; length: 13
DNA: TGTGCCAGCAGTGGGTACTACCCTAGGGATGTGCAGTTCTTC; CDR3: CASSGYYPRDVQFF; size: -; J: TRBJ2-1; V: TRBV6-1; D: -; length: 14
DNA: TGTGCCAGCGGTTACAAGGACAACAGCTCCTATGAACAGTACTTC; CDR3: CASGYKDNSSYEQYF; size: -; J: TRBJ2-7; V: TRBV6-5; D: -; length: 15
DNA: TGTGCCAGCAACCAAGAATGGGTCCCCCAGAGCTCCTATAATGAGCAGTTCTTC; CDR3: CASNQEWVPQSSYNEQFF; size: -; J: TRBJ2-1; V: TRBV4-1; D: -; length: 18
DNA: TGTGCCAGCAGCGTAGATGGACACCCTCCACGCGCAGATGCACAGTATTTT; CDR3: CASSVDGHPPRADAQYF; size: once; J: TRBJ2-3; V: TRBV5-4; D: -; length: 17
DNA: TGTGCCAGCAGTTTGAATCGAGATAAGCAGTATTTT; CDR3: CASSLNRDKQYF; size: -; J: TRBJ2-3; V: TRBV28; D: -; length: 12
DNA: TGTGCCGGCAGCCCATGTCCGGGTCCCTACGTCTACGAGCAGTACTTC; CDR3: CAGSPCPGPYVYEQYF; size: -; J: TRBJ2-7; V: TRBV11-2; D: -; length: 16
DNA: TGTGTCAGCAGCCGCGGGGGGCGCGGGGACTATCGCTACACCTTC; CDR3: CVSSRGGRGDYRYTF; size: -; J: TRBJ1-2; V: TRBV11-2; D: -; length: 15
DNA: TGTGCCAGCGGTGCCGTCGGGGAACCGTTTTTT; CDR3: CASGAVGEPFF; size: -; J: TRBJ2-2; V: TRBV6-1; D: -; length: 11
DNA: TGTGCCAGCGAAGCGGGATGGTCCTACAATGAGCAGTTCTTC; CDR3: CASEAGWSYNEQFF; size: many; J: TRBJ2-1; V: TRBV2; D: TRBD2; length: 14
DNA: TGTGCCTGGAGTGCCCTAGGGATTGGAATAGAGACCCACTTCTTC; CDR3: CAWSALGIGIETHFF; size: -; J: TRBJ2-5; V: TRBV30; D: -; length: 15
DNA: TGCGCCAGTATCCAACTAGGCATGGTAGCTGAAGACTCGGATGCGCAGTATTTT; CDR3: CASIQLGMVAEDSDAQYF; size: once; J: TRBJ2-3; V: TRBV4-1; D: -; length: 18
DNA: TGTGCCAGCAGTGTAGGACAGGAGGGAAAGACCCAGTGCTTC; CDR3: CASSVGQEGKTQCF; size: -; J: TRBJ2-5; V: TRBV2; D: -; length: 14
DNA: TGTGCCAGCAGTTACACAAGGATGTATTCGCCCCTCCACTTT; CDR3: CASSYTRMYSPLHF; size: -; J: TRBJ1-6; V: TRBV6-6; D: -; length: 14
DNA: TGTGTCAACAGCTGGGCAGGGGGTACTGGGACCCAGTACTTC; CDR3: CVNSWAGGTGTQYF; size: -; J: TRBJ2-5; V: TRBV11-1; D: TRBD1; length: 14
DNA: TGTGCCAGCAGCTTAAAGTGGAACAATGAGCAGTTCTTC; CDR3: CASSLKWNNEQFF; size: -; J: TRBJ2-1; V: TRBV11-3; D: -; length: 13
DNA: TGTGCCAGTAGCCGACTAGCGGGGGGGAGGTATGAGCAATTCTTC; CDR3: CASSRLAGGRYEQFF; size: few; J: TRBJ2-1; V: TRBV11-3; D: TRBD2; length: 15
DNA: -; CDR3: CANSAVAGGTDTRYF; size: -; J: TRBJ2-3; V: TRBV6-4; D: -; length: 15
DNA: TGTGCTGGCAGTTACTCAGGGCTCACTGAAGCTTTCTTT; CDR3: CAGSYSGLTEAFF; size: -; J: TRBJ1-1; V: TRBV6-6; D: -; length: 13
DNA: TGTGCCAACAGCCCCCCGGAGAACAATCAGCCCCATCATTTT; CDR3: CANSPPENNQPHHF; size: -; J: TRBJ1-5; V: TRBV7-9; D: -; length: 14
DNA: TGTGCCAGCAGCTCTCGGCCGCCGTGGGTTGAGCAGTTCTTC; CDR3: CASSSRPPWVEQFF; size: -; J: TRBJ2-1; V: TRBV11-2; D: -; length: 14
DNA: TGTGACGGTAGCTTAGACGGGAACAATGAGCAGTTCTTC; CDR3: CDGSLDGNNEQFF; size: -; J: TRBJ2-1; V: TRBV11-3; D: -; length: 13
DNA: TGTGCCAGCAGTTCACTAGCGGTGAGCACAGATAGGCAGTATTTT; CDR3: CASSSLAVSTDRQYF; size: -; J: TRBJ2-3; V: TRBV6-5; D: TRBD2; length: 15
DNA: TGTGCCAGCAGCACTATCTACCGACAGGTTTCCTACGAGCATTACTTC; CDR3: CASSTIYRQVSYEHYF; size: -; J: TRBJ2-7; V: TRBV5-5; D: -; length: 16
DNA: TGTGCTAGCCGGGGATGGGACACGAACACCGGGAAGCTGTTTTTT; CDR3: CASRGWDTNTGKLFF; size: -; J: TRBJ2-2; V: TRBV12-3/TRBV12-4; D: -; length: 15
DNA: TGTGCCAGCAGCTTAGTTGGGTTCGCGGACACCGGGGAGCTGTTTTTC; CDR3: CASSLVGFADTGELFF; size: -; J: TRBJ2-2; V: TRBV11-2; D: -; length: 16
DNA: TGTGCCAGCAGCTTAGACAGGGGGGCCCAGCCCCAGCATTTT; CDR3: CASSLDRGAQPQHF; size: -; J: TRBJ1-5; V: TRBV11-2; D: TRBD1; length: 14
DNA: TGTGCCAGCAGTCCCTTATCGGGAACCACAGATACGCAGCATTTT; CDR3: CASSPLSGTTDTQHF; size: -; J: TRBJ1-5; V: TRBV6-1; D: -; length: 15
DNA: TGTGCCAGCAGCTTATTTGGACTAGCGACTAGCACAGATACGCAGTATTTT; CDR3: CASSLFGLATSTDTQYF; size: many; J: TRBJ2-3; V: TRBV7-2; D: TRBD2; length: 17
DNA: TGTGCCAGCAGTCCCCGGGCAATGTCCTACGAGCAGTACTTC; CDR3: CASSPRAMSYEQYF; size: -; J: TRBJ2-7; V: TRBV28; D: -; length: 14